This T cell receptor beta chain originates from a study of cytomegalovirus exposure and HLA in healthy donors. Produced via immunoSEQ multiplex PCR; TCRdb's table is partial and in-frame only. This table has approximately 100,000 clones, roughly 87% appearing once. What was sequenced was PBMCs. The source of this sequence is a man aged 18 to 29 in good health and CMV-seropositive.

The CDR3 DNA is TGTGCCACCAGCAGAGATGATCTGGGGCTAGCGGGGGGAGAGACCCAGTACTTC. It is translated as CATSRDDLGLAGGETQYF. The chain couples TRBV15 to TRBJ2-5; 11 bases line up with TRBD2. V trimming: 0 bases; J trimming: 4 bases; junction bases outside the gene matches: 10. This CDR3 spans 18 amino acids. Germline V gives CDR1 LNHNV, CDR2 YYDKDF (reference sequence). Looking up the rest from reference TRBV15 and TRBJ2-5 gives the full variable domain: DAMVIQNPRYQVTQFGKPVTLSCSQTLNHNVMYWYQQKSSQAPKLLFHYYDKDFNNEADTPDNFQSRRPNTSFCFLDIRSPGLGDTAMYLCATSRDDLGLAGGETQYFGPGTRLLVL.